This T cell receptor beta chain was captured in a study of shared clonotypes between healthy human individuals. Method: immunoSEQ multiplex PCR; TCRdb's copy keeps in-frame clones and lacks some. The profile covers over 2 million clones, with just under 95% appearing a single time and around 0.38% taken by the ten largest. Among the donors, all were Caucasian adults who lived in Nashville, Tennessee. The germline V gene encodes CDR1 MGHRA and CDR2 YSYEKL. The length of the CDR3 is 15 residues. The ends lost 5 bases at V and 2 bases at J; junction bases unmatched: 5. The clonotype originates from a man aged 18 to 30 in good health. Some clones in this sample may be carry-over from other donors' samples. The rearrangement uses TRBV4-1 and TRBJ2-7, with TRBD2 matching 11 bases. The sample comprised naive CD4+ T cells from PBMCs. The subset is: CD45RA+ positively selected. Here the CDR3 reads CASSSLAGGAYEQYF. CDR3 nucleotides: TGCGCCAGCAGCAGCCTAGCGGGAGGCGCCTACGAGCAGTACTTC.